This is a list of T cell receptor beta chains from one sample in a study of blood T cell repertoires in COVID-19. Assay used: immunoSEQ multiplex PCR; TCRdb lists only in-frame clones, some missing. The sample contains 450,000 to 500,000 clones, 70% to 90% of which appear only once. The specimen was peripheral blood. The origin of the receptors is a human donor in a cohort sampled during active COVID-19. Each CDR3 is given with its conserved first and last residue. The order of the fields is D gene, clone size, J gene, V gene, CDR3 DNA, CDR3 protein. The D gene is left open where the match is weak. Clone size is shown for a subset of rows, as once, few, many or a class of expanded clone.

d_call: -; clone_size: -; j_call: TRBJ1-5; v_call: TRBV6-5; cdr3_nt: TGTGCCAGCACCTCAGACAGGCACAATCAGCCCCAGCATTTT; cdr3_aa: CASTSDRHNQPQHF
d_call: TRBD2; clone_size: -; j_call: TRBJ2-7; v_call: TRBV4-2; cdr3_nt: TGTGCCAGCAGCCAAGAGACTAGCGGGATCAACGAGCAGTACTTC; cdr3_aa: CASSQETSGINEQYF
d_call: -; clone_size: -; j_call: TRBJ2-2; v_call: TRBV7-7; cdr3_nt: TGTGCTAGCCGGACTGATAACACCGGGGAGCTGTTTTTT; cdr3_aa: CASRTDNTGELFF
d_call: TRBD1; clone_size: -; j_call: TRBJ2-7; v_call: TRBV11-2; cdr3_nt: TGTGCCAGCAGCCTCGACAGGGAAACAGACGAGCAGTACTTC; cdr3_aa: CASSLDRETDEQYF
d_call: TRBD1; clone_size: -; j_call: TRBJ2-4; v_call: TRBV4-2; cdr3_nt: TGTGCCAGCAGCCAAGTTGTGGCCGGGACAGGGATCACCCGCTGGCCGAAAAACATTCAGTACTTC; cdr3_aa: CASSQVVAGTGITRWPKNIQYF
d_call: TRBD1; clone_size: -; j_call: TRBJ1-5; v_call: TRBV30; cdr3_nt: TGTGCCTGGAGTGTACGAGGGGGCGGTCAGCCCCAGCATTTT; cdr3_aa: CAWSVRGGGQPQHF
d_call: TRBD2; clone_size: -; j_call: TRBJ2-1; v_call: TRBV19; cdr3_nt: TGTGCCAGTAGTATAGGGGGGCCGGGACTAGCGTCCCACAATGAGCAGTTCTTC; cdr3_aa: CASSIGGPGLASHNEQFF
d_call: TRBD1; clone_size: -; j_call: TRBJ1-6; v_call: TRBV3-1/TRBV3-2; cdr3_nt: TGTGCCAGCAGCCCTCTGGGACAGCGTGTTAATTCACCCCTCCACTTT; cdr3_aa: CASSPLGQRVNSPLHF
d_call: -; clone_size: -; j_call: TRBJ1-2; v_call: TRBV15; cdr3_nt: TGTGCCACCAGCAGAGACCCAAGCCAGGCTGGTGGCTACACCTTC; cdr3_aa: CATSRDPSQAGGYTF
d_call: -; clone_size: -; j_call: TRBJ2-6; v_call: TRBV7-2; cdr3_nt: TGTGCCAGCAGCCCAGGGGTCCCTGGGGCCAACGTCCTGACTTTC; cdr3_aa: CASSPGVPGANVLTF
d_call: TRBD1; clone_size: few; j_call: TRBJ1-6; v_call: TRBV30; cdr3_nt: TGTGCCTGGGGGGGACAGGGGAAATTGGGCTCCTATAATTCACCCCTCCACTTT; cdr3_aa: CAWGGQGKLGSYNSPLHF
d_call: -; clone_size: -; j_call: TRBJ2-2; v_call: TRBV10-3; cdr3_nt: TGTGCCATCAGTGCCCGGACACCAAACACCGGGGAGCTGTTTTTT; cdr3_aa: CAISARTPNTGELFF
d_call: TRBD2; clone_size: -; j_call: TRBJ2-1; v_call: TRBV7-2; cdr3_nt: TGTGCCAGCAGCCAGGGACTAGCGGGAGGTTTAGATGAGCAGTTCTTC; cdr3_aa: CASSQGLAGGLDEQFF
d_call: -; clone_size: -; j_call: TRBJ1-5; v_call: TRBV19; cdr3_nt: TGTGCCAGTAGTCCACAGGGAAGTTATCAGCCCCAGCATTTT; cdr3_aa: CASSPQGSYQPQHF
d_call: -; clone_size: -; j_call: TRBJ2-7; v_call: TRBV12-3/TRBV12-4; cdr3_nt: TGTGCCAGCAGTTTTCTCTACGAGCAGTACTTC; cdr3_aa: CASSFLYEQYF
d_call: -; clone_size: -; j_call: TRBJ1-2; v_call: TRBV30; cdr3_nt: TGTGCCTGGAGTGTGCGGGGACTCACTAACTATGGCTACACCTTC; cdr3_aa: CAWSVRGLTNYGYTF
d_call: -; clone_size: -; j_call: TRBJ1-2; v_call: TRBV27; cdr3_nt: TGTGCCAGCAGAACAGGGTTCTATGGCTACACCTTC; cdr3_aa: CASRTGFYGYTF
d_call: TRBD1; clone_size: -; j_call: TRBJ2-7; v_call: TRBV5-1; cdr3_nt: TGCGCCAGTGGAACCTCTAAAGGACAGGGGGGTGACGAGCAGTACTTC; cdr3_aa: CASGTSKGQGGDEQYF
d_call: TRBD2; clone_size: -; j_call: TRBJ2-1; v_call: TRBV6-4; cdr3_nt: TGTGCCAGCAGTGACTCTTATAGCGGGAGGGCTTCCTACAATGAGCAGTTCTTC; cdr3_aa: CASSDSYSGRASYNEQFF
d_call: -; clone_size: -; j_call: TRBJ2-7; v_call: TRBV7-3; cdr3_nt: TGTGCCAGCAGCTTAAATGGGGGGGCTAGTAGCGCACCCTACGAGCAGTACTTC; cdr3_aa: CASSLNGGASSAPYEQYF
d_call: TRBD2; clone_size: -; j_call: TRBJ2-3; v_call: TRBV4-2; cdr3_nt: TGTGCCAGCAGCCAAGAAGGGACTAGCGGGAGTGGGCCCGCAGATACGCAGTATTTT; cdr3_aa: CASSQEGTSGSGPADTQYF
d_call: -; clone_size: few; j_call: TRBJ1-2; v_call: TRBV3-1/TRBV3-2; cdr3_nt: TGTGCCAGCAGCCAAGGGTATAGGAGGGGACCGACTAACTATGGCTACACCTTC; cdr3_aa: CASSQGYRRGPTNYGYTF
d_call: -; clone_size: once; j_call: TRBJ2-1; v_call: TRBV6-4; cdr3_nt: TGTGCCAGCAGTGATACCTATAGCGGCCTCAATGAGCAGTTCTTC; cdr3_aa: CASSDTYSGLNEQFF
d_call: -; clone_size: -; j_call: TRBJ1-1; v_call: TRBV28; cdr3_nt: TGTGCCAGCAGTCCCTCTCAGGGGCTCGGGAACACTGAAGCTTTCTTT; cdr3_aa: CASSPSQGLGNTEAFF
d_call: TRBD1; clone_size: few; j_call: TRBJ1-6; v_call: TRBV2; cdr3_nt: TGTGCCAGAAATACCGGGACAGAGGGATCACCCCTCCACTTT; cdr3_aa: CARNTGTEGSPLHF
d_call: TRBD1; clone_size: -; j_call: TRBJ1-1; v_call: TRBV19; cdr3_nt: TGTGCCAGTAGTATTCAGGGGGCGGCGAACACTGAAGCTTTCTTT; cdr3_aa: CASSIQGAANTEAFF
d_call: TRBD1; clone_size: -; j_call: TRBJ2-3; v_call: TRBV7-9; cdr3_nt: TGTGCCAGCAGCTCGAACAGGGGAATGGATACGCAGTATTTT; cdr3_aa: CASSSNRGMDTQYF
d_call: TRBD1; clone_size: -; j_call: TRBJ2-1; v_call: TRBV28; cdr3_nt: TGTGCCAGCGACCAGGGCAGGGGGAAGTTCTTC; cdr3_aa: CASDQGRGKFF
d_call: -; clone_size: -; j_call: TRBJ1-3; v_call: TRBV5-1; cdr3_nt: TGCGCCAGCAGCACCCAGGGGAACTCTGGAAACACCATATATTTT; cdr3_aa: CASSTQGNSGNTIYF
d_call: -; clone_size: -; j_call: TRBJ1-4; v_call: TRBV5-1; cdr3_nt: TGCGCCAGCAGCTGGGGGACTGGTGAAAAACTGTTTTTT; cdr3_aa: CASSWGTGEKLFF
d_call: -; clone_size: -; j_call: TRBJ2-3; v_call: TRBV5-4; cdr3_nt: TGTGCCAGCAGCCCCAGAGGAGGCACAGATACGCAGTATTTT; cdr3_aa: CASSPRGGTDTQYF
d_call: -; clone_size: -; j_call: TRBJ1-2; v_call: TRBV6-5; cdr3_nt: TGTGCCAGCAGTACTGGGGGCAGGAACTATGGCTACACCTTC; cdr3_aa: CASSTGGRNYGYTF
d_call: -; clone_size: -; j_call: TRBJ2-2; v_call: TRBV3-1/TRBV3-2; cdr3_nt: TGTGCCAGCAGCGAAGGTCAGGGGCGGGCATTGCCCGGGGAGCTGTTTTTT; cdr3_aa: CASSEGQGRALPGELFF
d_call: -; clone_size: -; j_call: TRBJ2-1; v_call: TRBV9; cdr3_nt: TGTGCCAGCAGCGCCAACCTTGAGAGGCAGTCCTACAATGAGCAGTTCTTC; cdr3_aa: CASSANLERQSYNEQFF
d_call: -; clone_size: -; j_call: TRBJ2-7; v_call: TRBV18; cdr3_nt: TGTGCCAGCTCACCTTTAGCAGGGCTTTCCTACGAGCAGTACTTC; cdr3_aa: CASSPLAGLSYEQYF
d_call: -; clone_size: -; j_call: TRBJ2-2; v_call: TRBV5-1; cdr3_nt: TGCGCCAGCAGCCTCTTCTTTAGCGGCCAGGGAAACACCGGGGAGCTGTTTTTT; cdr3_aa: CASSLFFSGQGNTGELFF
d_call: -; clone_size: -; j_call: TRBJ1-4; v_call: TRBV30; cdr3_nt: TGTGCCTGGAGTCTTTCCGGGCGGGGGGAAAAACTGTTTTTT; cdr3_aa: CAWSLSGRGEKLFF
d_call: TRBD2; clone_size: -; j_call: TRBJ2-5; v_call: TRBV7-9; cdr3_nt: TGTGCCAGCAAAAGCGTGGGAGGGAGCCAAGAGACCCAGTACTTC; cdr3_aa: CASKSVGGSQETQYF
d_call: TRBD1; clone_size: -; j_call: TRBJ2-7; v_call: TRBV6-6; cdr3_nt: TGTGCCAGCAGTTACTCCCGGGACAGGGTCCACGAGCAGTACTTC; cdr3_aa: CASSYSRDRVHEQYF
d_call: TRBD2; clone_size: -; j_call: TRBJ2-5; v_call: TRBV14; cdr3_nt: TGTGCCAGCAGCCAAGATCTAGCGGGGATAAAGACCCAGTACTTC; cdr3_aa: CASSQDLAGIKTQYF
d_call: -; clone_size: once; j_call: TRBJ2-3; v_call: TRBV28; cdr3_nt: TGTGCCAGCAGCCTAGTTAGGGGTAGGGGCACAGATACGCAGTATTTT; cdr3_aa: CASSLVRGRGTDTQYF
d_call: TRBD2; clone_size: -; j_call: TRBJ2-1; v_call: TRBV7-2; cdr3_nt: TGTGCCAGCAGCTTGGTAGGACTAGCGGTATACAATGAGCAGTTCTTC; cdr3_aa: CASSLVGLAVYNEQFF
d_call: -; clone_size: -; j_call: TRBJ1-2; v_call: TRBV5-6; cdr3_nt: TGTGCCAGCAGTCCCACAGGGAGAACTTTTAACTATGGCTACACCTTC; cdr3_aa: CASSPTGRTFNYGYTF
d_call: -; clone_size: -; j_call: TRBJ2-4; v_call: TRBV5-6; cdr3_nt: TGTGCCAGCAGCTTAACAGGGGGGGCTGACATTCAGTACTTC; cdr3_aa: CASSLTGGADIQYF
d_call: TRBD1; clone_size: -; j_call: TRBJ2-7; v_call: TRBV30; cdr3_nt: TGTGCCTCTCTGACAGGGGGCATGGGGCAGTACTTC; cdr3_aa: CASLTGGMGQYF
d_call: -; clone_size: -; j_call: TRBJ2-1; v_call: TRBV6-5; cdr3_nt: TGTGCCAGCAGTCCTCAGTGGGGGCACTATGAGCAGTTCTTC; cdr3_aa: CASSPQWGHYEQFF
d_call: TRBD2; clone_size: -; j_call: TRBJ2-7; v_call: TRBV5-4; cdr3_nt: TGTGCCAGCAGCTTGGTGACTAGCGGGAGGGACTACGAGCAGTACTTC; cdr3_aa: CASSLVTSGRDYEQYF
d_call: -; clone_size: -; j_call: TRBJ1-2; v_call: TRBV5-6; cdr3_nt: TGTGCCAGCAGCTTTAGGAGGGGTGACTACACCTTC; cdr3_aa: CASSFRRGDYTF
d_call: TRBD2; clone_size: -; j_call: TRBJ2-1; v_call: TRBV28; cdr3_nt: TGTGCCAGCAATATCGAAGCGGGGGCCGGGAATGAGCAGTTCTTC; cdr3_aa: CASNIEAGAGNEQFF
d_call: -; clone_size: -; j_call: TRBJ2-7; v_call: TRBV6-5; cdr3_nt: TGTGCCAGCAGAAAACAGGGCTTATACGGCGAGCAGTACTTC; cdr3_aa: CASRKQGLYGEQYF